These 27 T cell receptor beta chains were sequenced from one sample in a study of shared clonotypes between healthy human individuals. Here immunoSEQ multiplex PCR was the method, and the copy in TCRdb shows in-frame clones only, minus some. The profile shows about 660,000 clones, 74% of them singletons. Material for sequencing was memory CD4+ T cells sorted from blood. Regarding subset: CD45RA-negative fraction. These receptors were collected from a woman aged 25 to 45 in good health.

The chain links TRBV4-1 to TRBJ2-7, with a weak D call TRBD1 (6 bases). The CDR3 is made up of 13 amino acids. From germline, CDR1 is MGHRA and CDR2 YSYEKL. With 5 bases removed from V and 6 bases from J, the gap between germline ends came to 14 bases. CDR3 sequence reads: CASSYSLQGEQYF. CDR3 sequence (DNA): TGCGCCAGCAGCTATTCCTTACAGGGCGAGCAGTACTTC.

The CDR3 nucleotides are TGTGCCAGCAGCCATATTAGCGGGAGGGCCCCCGGATCGCAGTTCTTC. Translation: CASSHISGRAPGSQFF. The V gene is TRBV14, the J gene TRBJ2-1, with 11 bases that match TRBD2. J lost 12 bases, V lost 3 bases, and 13 bases had no gene match. The CDR3 length is 16 residues. Germline V lookup: CDR1 SGHDN, CDR2 FVKESK.

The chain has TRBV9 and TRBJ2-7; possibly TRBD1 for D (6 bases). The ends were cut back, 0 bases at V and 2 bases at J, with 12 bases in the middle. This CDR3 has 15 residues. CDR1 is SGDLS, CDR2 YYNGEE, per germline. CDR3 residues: CASSVVPDSPYEQYF. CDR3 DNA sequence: TGTGCCAGCAGCGTAGTACCGGACAGTCCCTACGAGCAGTACTTC.

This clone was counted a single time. In DNA, the CDR3 is TGTGCCAGCAGTTTAAGCAGATCTAGCACAGATACGCAGTATTTT. Its protein product is CASSLSRSSTDTQYF. The chain has TRBV27 and TRBJ2-3; D is undetermined. Germline V lookup: CDR1 MNHEY, CDR2 SMNVEV (reference sequence). The CDR3 runs to 15 residues. V was pared by 2 bases and J by 0 bases, with 9 bases between.

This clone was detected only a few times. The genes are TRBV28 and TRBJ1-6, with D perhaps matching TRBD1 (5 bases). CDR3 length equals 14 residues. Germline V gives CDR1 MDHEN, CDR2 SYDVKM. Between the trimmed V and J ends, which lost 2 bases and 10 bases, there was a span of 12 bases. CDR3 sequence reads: CASSLGAGRSPLHF. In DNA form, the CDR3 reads TGTGCCAGCAGTTTAGGGGCAGGCAGATCACCCCTCCACTTT.

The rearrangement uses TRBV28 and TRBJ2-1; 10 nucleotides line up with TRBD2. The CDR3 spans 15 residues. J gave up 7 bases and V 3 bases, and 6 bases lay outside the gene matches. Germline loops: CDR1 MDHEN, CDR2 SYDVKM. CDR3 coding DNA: TGTGCCAGCAGTTTTCTAGCGGGAGTGGGTAATGAGCAGTTCTTC. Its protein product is CASSFLAGVGNEQFF.

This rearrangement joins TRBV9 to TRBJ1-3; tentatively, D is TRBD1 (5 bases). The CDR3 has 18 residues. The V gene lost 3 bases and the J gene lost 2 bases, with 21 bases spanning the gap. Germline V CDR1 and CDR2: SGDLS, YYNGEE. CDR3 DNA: TGTGCCAGCAGCGCTGTGCCGCCAGGGCCTGTTGCTGGAAACACCATATATTTT. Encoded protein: CASSAVPPGPVAGNTIYF. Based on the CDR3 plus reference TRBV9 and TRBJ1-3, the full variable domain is DSGVTQTPKHLITATGQRVTLRCSPRSGDLSVYWYQQSLDQGLQFLIQYYNGEERAKGNILERFSAQQFPDLHSELNLSSLELGDSALYFCASSAVPPGPVAGNTIYFGEGSWLTVV.

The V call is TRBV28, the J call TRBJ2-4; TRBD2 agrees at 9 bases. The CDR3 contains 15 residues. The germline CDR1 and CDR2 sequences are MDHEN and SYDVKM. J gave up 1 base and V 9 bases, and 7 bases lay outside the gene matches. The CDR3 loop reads CASLGGGAAKNIQYF. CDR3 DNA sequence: TGTGCCAGTTTGGGCGGGGGGGCGGCCAAAAACATTCAGTACTTC.

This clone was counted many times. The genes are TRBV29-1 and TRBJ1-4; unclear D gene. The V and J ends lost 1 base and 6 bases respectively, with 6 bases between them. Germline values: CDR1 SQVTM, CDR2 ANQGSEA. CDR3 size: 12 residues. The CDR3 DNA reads TGCAGCGTTGAAGTCGCTGATGAAAAACTGTTTTTT. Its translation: CSVEVADEKLFF.

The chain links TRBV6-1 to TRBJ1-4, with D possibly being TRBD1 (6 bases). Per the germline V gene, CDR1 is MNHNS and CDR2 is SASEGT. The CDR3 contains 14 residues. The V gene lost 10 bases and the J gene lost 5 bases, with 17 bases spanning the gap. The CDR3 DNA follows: TGTGCCATCGAAATACAGGGAAGGAATGAAAAACTGTTTTTT. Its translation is CAIEIQGRNEKLFF.

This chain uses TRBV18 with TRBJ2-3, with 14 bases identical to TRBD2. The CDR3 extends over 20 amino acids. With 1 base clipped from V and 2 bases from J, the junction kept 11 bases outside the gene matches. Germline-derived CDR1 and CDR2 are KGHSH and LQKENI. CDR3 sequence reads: CASSPRPGLAGAGNTDTQYF. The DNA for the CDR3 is TGTGCCAGCTCACCACGACCGGGACTAGCGGGAGCGGGGAACACAGATACGCAGTATTTT.

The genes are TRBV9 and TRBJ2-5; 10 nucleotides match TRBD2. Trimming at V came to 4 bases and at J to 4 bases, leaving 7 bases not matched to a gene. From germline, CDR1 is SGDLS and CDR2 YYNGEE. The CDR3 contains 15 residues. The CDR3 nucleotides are TGTGCCAGCAGCCGAGCGGGAGGGCCCGCAGAGACCCAGTACTTC. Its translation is CASSRAGGPAETQYF.

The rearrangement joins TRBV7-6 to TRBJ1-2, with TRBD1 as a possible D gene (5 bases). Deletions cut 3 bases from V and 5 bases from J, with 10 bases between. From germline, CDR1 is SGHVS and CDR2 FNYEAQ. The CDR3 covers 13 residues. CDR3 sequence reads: CASSFHGGYGYTF. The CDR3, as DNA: TGTGCCAGCAGCTTCCATGGGGGGTATGGCTACACCTTC.

The CDR3 DNA reads as TGTGCCAGCAGCTTAACGGACACCAGGCAGTTCTTC. Translated, it gives CASSLTDTRQFF. This chain uses TRBV7-8 with TRBJ2-1, with D perhaps TRBD1 (5 bases). Germline CDR1 is SGHVS and CDR2 is FQNEAQ. V lost 2 bases, J lost 12 bases, and 11 bases lay in between. This CDR3 is built from 12 residues.

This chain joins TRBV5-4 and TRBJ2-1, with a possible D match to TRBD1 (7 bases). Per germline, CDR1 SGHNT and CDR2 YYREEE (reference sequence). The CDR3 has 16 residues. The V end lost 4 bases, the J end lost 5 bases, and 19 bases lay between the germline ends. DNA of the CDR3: TGTGCCAGCAGCAACTCAGGGGGGCGGGGAGACAATGAGCAGTTCTTC. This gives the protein CASSNSGGRGDNEQFF.

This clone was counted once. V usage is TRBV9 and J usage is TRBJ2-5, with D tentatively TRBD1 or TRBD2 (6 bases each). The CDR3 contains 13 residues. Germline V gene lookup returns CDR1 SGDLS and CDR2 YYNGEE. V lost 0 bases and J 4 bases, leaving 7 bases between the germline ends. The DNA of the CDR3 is TGTGCCAGCAGCGTAGCGGGGGCAGAGACCCAGTACTTC. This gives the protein CASSVAGAETQYF.

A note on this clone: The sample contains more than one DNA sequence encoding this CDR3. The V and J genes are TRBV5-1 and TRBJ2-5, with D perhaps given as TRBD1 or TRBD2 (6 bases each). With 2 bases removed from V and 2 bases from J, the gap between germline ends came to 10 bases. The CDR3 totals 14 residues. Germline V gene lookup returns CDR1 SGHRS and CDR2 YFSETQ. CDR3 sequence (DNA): TGCGCCAGCAGCTTTACAGGGAGGCAAGAGACCCAGTACTTC. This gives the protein CASSFTGRQETQYF.

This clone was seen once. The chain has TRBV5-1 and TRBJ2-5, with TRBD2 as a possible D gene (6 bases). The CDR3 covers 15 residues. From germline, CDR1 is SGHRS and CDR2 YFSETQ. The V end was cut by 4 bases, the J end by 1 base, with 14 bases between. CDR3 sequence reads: CASSQISGAQETQYF. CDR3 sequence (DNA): TGCGCCAGCAGCCAAATTAGCGGAGCCCAAGAGACCCAGTACTTC.

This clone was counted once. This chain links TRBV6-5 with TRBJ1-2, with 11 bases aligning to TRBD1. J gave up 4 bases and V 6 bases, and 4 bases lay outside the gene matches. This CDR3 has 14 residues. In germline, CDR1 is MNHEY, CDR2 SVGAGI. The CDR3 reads CASSYGTGGYGYTF. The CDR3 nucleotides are TGTGCCAGCAGCTATGGGACAGGGGGCTATGGCTACACCTTC.

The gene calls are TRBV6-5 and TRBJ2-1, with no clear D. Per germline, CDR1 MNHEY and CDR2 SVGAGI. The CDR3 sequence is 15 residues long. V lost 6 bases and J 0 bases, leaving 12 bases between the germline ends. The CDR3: CASSDTESSYNEQFF. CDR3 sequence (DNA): TGTGCCAGCAGCGATACTGAGAGCTCCTACAATGAGCAGTTCTTC.

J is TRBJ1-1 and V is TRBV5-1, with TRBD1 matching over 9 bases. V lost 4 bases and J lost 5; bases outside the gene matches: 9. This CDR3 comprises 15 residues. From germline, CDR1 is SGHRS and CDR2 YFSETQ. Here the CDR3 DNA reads TGCGCCAGCAGCCCGCAGCACAGGGGGCTTACTGAAGCTTTCTTT. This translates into CASSPQHRGLTEAFF.

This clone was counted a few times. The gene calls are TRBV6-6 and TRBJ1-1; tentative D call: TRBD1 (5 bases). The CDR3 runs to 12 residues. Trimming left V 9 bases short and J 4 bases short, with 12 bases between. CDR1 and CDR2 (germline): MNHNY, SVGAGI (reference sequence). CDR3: CASRVGATEAFF. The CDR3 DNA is TGTGCCAGTCGGGTAGGGGCCACTGAAGCTTTCTTT.

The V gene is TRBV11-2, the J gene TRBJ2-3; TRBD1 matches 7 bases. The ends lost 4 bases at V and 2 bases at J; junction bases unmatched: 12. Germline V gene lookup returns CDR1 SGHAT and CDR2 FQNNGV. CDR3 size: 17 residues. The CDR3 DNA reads TGTGCCAGCAGCTGGGTAGCGACGGGACAGTCCACAGATACGCAGTATTTT. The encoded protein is CASSWVATGQSTDTQYF.

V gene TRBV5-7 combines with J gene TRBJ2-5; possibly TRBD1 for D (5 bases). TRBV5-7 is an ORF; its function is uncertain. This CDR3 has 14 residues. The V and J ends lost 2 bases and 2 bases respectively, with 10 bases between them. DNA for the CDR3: TGTGCCAGCAGCTTTACGACAGCACAAGAGACCCAGTACTTC. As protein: CASSFTTAQETQYF.

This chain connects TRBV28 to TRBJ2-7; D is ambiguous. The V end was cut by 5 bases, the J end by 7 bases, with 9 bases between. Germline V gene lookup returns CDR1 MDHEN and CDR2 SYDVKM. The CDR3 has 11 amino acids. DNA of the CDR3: TGTGCCAGCAGTACCCTGGGGGAGCAGTACTTC. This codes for CASSTLGEQYF. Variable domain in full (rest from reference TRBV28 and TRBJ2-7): DVKVTQSSRYLVKRTGEKVFLECVQDMDHENMFWYRQDPGLGLRLIYFSYDVKMKEKGDIPEGYSVSREKKERFSLILESASTNQTSMYLCASSTLGEQYFGPGTRLTVT.

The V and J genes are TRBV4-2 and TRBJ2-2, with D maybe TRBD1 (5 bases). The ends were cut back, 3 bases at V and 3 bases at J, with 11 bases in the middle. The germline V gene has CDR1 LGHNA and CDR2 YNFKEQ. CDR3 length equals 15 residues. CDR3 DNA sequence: TGTGCCAGCAGCCACGGCAAAGGGGACACCGGGGAGCTGTTTTTT. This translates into CASSHGKGDTGELFF.

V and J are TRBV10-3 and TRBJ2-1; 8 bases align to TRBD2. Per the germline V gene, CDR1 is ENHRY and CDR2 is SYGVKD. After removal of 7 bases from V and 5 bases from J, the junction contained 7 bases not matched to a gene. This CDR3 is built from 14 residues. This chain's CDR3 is CAIKAGGPDNEQFF. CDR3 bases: TGTGCCATCAAGGCGGGAGGCCCCGACAATGAGCAGTTCTTC.